What follows are 15 T cell receptor beta chains derived from one specimen sequenced in a study of tumor and adjacent non-tumor tissue in lung cancer. TCRbeta libraries were built with three rounds of nested PCR, modified from ARM-PCR. Using its own MiXCR run on the multiplex PCR reads, TCRdb lists one record per CDR3 protein. The sample contains around 210,000 distinct CDR3 sequences, about 76% of which appear only once. RNA was extracted from bulk tissue without any cell sorting. The sample was lung tumor tissue. Receptors originate from a man aged 55 to 69 with non-small cell lung cancer.

Details on this clonotype: One end of the junction fails to match germline, which may point to a read error. The chain links TRBV6-2 or TRBV6-3 to TRBJ2-2; D perhaps matches TRBD1 (6 bases). CDR1 MNHEY and CDR2 SVGEGT come from the germline V gene. This CDR3 comprises 14 residues. The CDR3 nucleotides are TGTGCCAGCAGATCTTACAGGGAAACCGGGAAGCTGTTTTTT. This codes for CASRSYRETGKLFF.

Concerning this clonotype itself: A much more abundant neighbour one base away suggests this may be a read error. The rearrangement joins TRBV28 to TRBJ2-3; perhaps TRBD2 as D (5 bases). The CDR3 length is 14 residues. The germline CDR1 and CDR2 sequences are MDHEN and SYDVKM. CDR3 bases: TGTGACAGCAGTTTCCTTAGCGGCACAGATACGCAGTATTTT. Encoded protein: CDSSFLSGTDTQYF. Combining the CDR3 with reference TRBV28 and TRBJ2-3 gives the whole variable domain DVKVTQSSRYLVKRTGEKVFLECVQDMDHENMFWYRQDPGLGLRLIYFSYDVKMKEKGDIPEGYSVSREKKERFSLILESASTNQTSMYLCDSSFLSGTDTQYFGPGTRLTVL.

A note on this clonotype: At one boundary the junction diverges from the germline segment, which might be a read error. The chain joins TRBV20-1 to TRBJ2-3; maybe TRBD2 (6 bases). Germline CDR1 reads DFQATT; CDR2 reads SNEGSKA (reference sequence). This CDR3 is built from 15 residues. The CDR3 sequence is CSDRVGGVPTDTRYF. The CDR3 coding sequence is TGCAGTGATAGGGTCGGCGGGGTACCCACAGATACGCGGTATTTT.

V gene TRBV13 combines with J gene TRBJ2-3, with no clear D. CDR3 size: 14 residues. CDR1 PRHDT and CDR2 FYEKMQ come from the germline V gene (reference sequence). Trimming took off 7 bases at V and 2 bases at J, with 13 bases between the two ends. CDR3 region: CASNFRTATDTQYF. CDR3 DNA: TGTGCCAGCAACTTCCGTACGGCCACAGATACGCAGTATTTT. Based on the CDR3 plus reference TRBV13 and TRBJ2-3, the full variable domain is AAGVIQSPRHLIKEKRETATLKCYPIPRHDTVYWYQQGPGQDPQFLISFYEKMQSDKGSIPDRFSAQQFSDYHSELNMSSLELGDSALYFCASNFRTATDTQYFGPGTRLTVL.

In DNA, the CDR3 is TGTGCCAGCAGTCGGACAGGGCGAAATAGCAATCAGCCCCAGCATTTT. It yields the protein CASSRTGRNSNQPQHF. The chain links TRBV5-5 to TRBJ1-5, with 8 nucleotides matching TRBD1. Trimming cost V 5 bases and J 0 bases; bases outside gene matches: 7. This CDR3 region has 16 residues. The germline V gene encodes CDR1 SGHKS and CDR2 YYEKEE (reference sequence). The whole variable domain, filled in from reference TRBV5-5 and TRBJ1-5, reads DAGVTQSPTHLIKTRGQQVTLRCSPISGHKSVSWYQQVLGQGPQFIFQYYEKEERGRGNFPDRFSARQFPNYSSELNVNALLLGDSALYLCASSRTGRNSNQPQHFGDGTRLSIL.

On this clonotype: This could be a read error, since a much larger clone is one nucleotide away. It is likely a read error, because the conserved phenylalanine at the end of the CDR3 is missing. J is TRBJ2-7 and V is TRBV12-3 or TRBV12-4; D remains unclear. Trimming cost V 7 bases and J 4 bases, with 26 bases left between them. The CDR3 runs to 17 residues. CDR3 sequence (DNA): TGTGCCAGCACCCCATCATTTCCGGGCAAGGGTAGTTACGAGCAGTACCTC. Protein: CASTPSFPGKGSYEQYL.

This clonotype showed up many times. The chain couples TRBV11-1 to TRBJ1-1; D uncertain. V was clipped by 0 bases and J by 7 bases, with 6 bases between them. Germline V gene data show CDR1 as SGHAT and CDR2 as FQDESV (reference sequence). CDR3 length equals 12 residues. CDR3 loop: CASSLAPGEAFF. CDR3 DNA sequence: TGTGCCAGCAGCTTAGCACCCGGTGAAGCTTTCTTT.

V gene TRBV11-2 combines with J gene TRBJ2-3; D may be TRBD1 (6 bases). CDR3 length: 19 residues. The germline V and J ends were trimmed by 2 bases and 4 bases, with 25 bases remaining between them. CDR1 and CDR2 (germline): SGHAT, FQNNGV. In DNA form, the CDR3 reads TGTGCCAGCAGCTTATCCACCTCTATTAGAGGGGGTGAGGCAGATACGCAGTATTTT. Translated: CASSLSTSIRGGEADTQYF.

A few counts support this clonotype. The rearrangement links TRBV12-3 or TRBV12-4 to TRBJ2-3; 7 bases map to TRBD2. Trimming removed 3 bases from V and 6 bases from J; junction bases left unmatched: 6. The CDR3 spans 14 residues. CDR3 DNA sequence: TGTGCCAGCAGTTTCTGGGGGGGTAAGGATACGCAGTATTTT. This encodes CASSFWGGKDTQYF.

Relative to its sample, this clonotype is medium-sized (0.01 to 0.1%). The chain links TRBV20-1 to TRBJ2-1, with TRBD2 matching 14 bases. Germline V gene sequence: CDR1 DFQATT, CDR2 SNEGSKA (reference sequence). CDR3 length equals 15 residues. V dropped 6 bases and J dropped 6; count of bases not matched to a gene: 7. Here the CDR3 reads CSADGTSGSGNEQFF. The CDR3 DNA sequence: TGCAGTGCCGACGGGACTAGCGGGAGTGGCAATGAGCAGTTCTTC.

In regard to this clonotype: The junction shows a germline mismatch at one end, possibly a read error. V usage is TRBV29-1 and J usage is TRBJ1-2; 10 bases align to TRBD1. Germline CDR1 reads SQVTM; CDR2 reads ANQGSEA. The CDR3 totals 13 residues. The CDR3 region has the DNA TGCAGCGTTCGACAGGGGGCTAGATATGGCTACACTTTC. It encodes CSVRQGARYGYTF.

J is TRBJ2-1 and V is TRBV7-8, with D unclear. V lost 0 bases, J lost 5 bases, and 14 bases lay in between. CDR1 and CDR2 (germline): SGHVS, FQNEAQ. The CDR3 runs to 16 residues. The CDR3 sequence is CASSLALEELDNEQFF. The CDR3 DNA reads as TGTGCCAGCAGCTTAGCGCTAGAGGAGCTCGACAATGAGCAGTTCTTC.

For this clonotype: A much more abundant neighbour one base away suggests this may be a read error. The chain has TRBV20-1 and TRBJ2-7, with no clear D. The CDR3 loop spans 12 amino acids. The germline V gene encodes CDR1 DFQATT and CDR2 SNEGSKA (reference sequence). Trimming left V 5 bases short and J 6 bases short, with 14 bases between. CDR3 loop: CSAQLGYSEQYF. CDR3 sequence (DNA): TGCAGTGCTCAACTGGGGTATAGCGAGCAGTACTTC.

The chain carries TRBV6-5 and TRBJ1-1, with D unclear. The germline gives CDR1 MNHEY, CDR2 SVGAGI. Trimming shortened V by 5 bases and J by 3 bases, and 13 bases separated the two germline ends. The CDR3 spans 14 residues. CDR3 coding DNA: TGTGCCAGCAGTCTCACCCCGGGAGACACTGAAGCTTTCTTT. This translates into CASSLTPGDTEAFF.

About this clonotype itself: Mismatch with germline at one junction end may stem from a read error. The chain employs TRBV7-9 and TRBJ2-1; 14 nucleotides line up with TRBD2. There are 17 residues in the CDR3. Germline lookup yields CDR1 SEHNR and CDR2 FQNEAQ (reference sequence). CDR3 amino acids: CASSSGTSGSAYNEQFF. CDR3 nucleotide sequence: TGTGCCAGTAGCTCTGGGACTAGCGGGAGCGCCTACAATGAGCAGTTCTTC. Full variable domain (remainder filled in from reference TRBV7-9 and TRBJ2-1): DTGVSQNPRHKITKRGQNVTFRCDPISEHNRLYWYRQTLGQGPEFLTYFQNEAQLEKSRLLSDRFSAERPKGSFSTLEIQRTEQGDSAMYLCASSSGTSGSAYNEQFFGPGTRLTVL.